The 4 T cell receptor beta chains below were found in one sample sequenced in a study of T-cell reconstitution after alpha-beta-depleted transplantation in children. Preparation of the TCRbeta library was carried out with unique molecular identifiers. One entry per CDR3 protein, called by TCRdb with MiXCR from the PCR reads. The sample includes 400,000 to 500,000 distinct CDR3 sequences, roughly a tenth seen only once; the top ten take roughly 5.5%. The starting material was PBMCs from the stem cell graft donor, obtained from the stem cell graft. The receptors derive from a human donor who donated a stem cell graft to a child with acute myeloid leukemia.

The chain links TRBV6-2 or TRBV6-3 to TRBJ1-3; TRBD1 agrees at 7 bases. V was clipped by 6 bases and J by 1 base; unmatched bases: 9. The length of the CDR3 is 16 residues. Germline values: CDR1 MNHEY, CDR2 SVGEGT. The CDR3 reads CASSRPGQISGNTIYF. The CDR3 DNA is TGTGCCAGCAGCCGGCCGGGACAGATTTCTGGAAACACCATATATTTT.

The sample holds a few counts of this clonotype. The chain couples TRBV20-1 to TRBJ2-3; TRBD2 agrees at 7 bases. Germline V gene lookup returns CDR1 DFQATT and CDR2 SNEGSKA (reference sequence). The CDR3 loop spans 17 amino acids. V lost 0 bases, J lost 2 bases, and 11 bases stayed unmatched. CDR3 bases: TGCAGTGCTAGAGATGGGAGGGTAGCTTGGGTCACAGATACGCAGTATTTT. Translation gives CSARDGRVAWVTDTQYF.

This clonotype was seen only a few times. The chain combines TRBV5-1 with TRBJ2-7; 8 bases are a match to TRBD2. CDR3 length: 13 amino acids. V was clipped by 4 bases and J by 6 bases; unmatched bases: 6. The germline V gene encodes CDR1 SGHRS and CDR2 YFSETQ. The CDR3 region is CASSKVGRGEQYV. Written as DNA, the CDR3 is TGCGCCAGCAGCAAGGTCGGGAGGGGCGAGCAGTACGTC.

This clonotype was counted between two and nine times. V usage is TRBV3-1 and J usage is TRBJ2-5; TRBD2 matches 11 bases. The CDR3 has 17 residues. J was trimmed by 5 bases and V by 5 bases; bases with no gene match: 13. Per germline, CDR1 LGHDT and CDR2 YNNKEL (reference sequence). The CDR3 loop is CASSKGGTSGSRETQYF. CDR3 DNA sequence: TGTGCCAGCAGCAAAGGGGGCACTAGCGGGAGCCGGGAGACCCAGTACTTC.